The 25 T cell receptor beta chains presented below share a single source sample, sequenced in a study of identical twins. In TCRdb, the 5' RACE reads were re-called with MiXCR into one record per CDR3 protein. The repertoire has some 1,600,000 distinct CDR3 sequences, roughly a third of them found once; the top ten carry about 0.27%. Sequenced sample: cord blood. The origin of the receptors is a newborn girl in good health.

V gene TRBV20-1 combines with J gene TRBJ2-5, with 16 bases identical to TRBD2. The trim removed 3 bases at V and 12 bases at J, leaving 4 bases unmatched. Germline CDR1 reads DFQATT; CDR2 reads SNEGSKA (reference sequence). The CDR3 runs to 13 residues. CDR3 DNA: TGCAGTGCTAGTTTGGGACTAGCGGGGGGGGAGTACTTC. Translation gives CSASLGLAGGEYF.

The chain recombines TRBV28 with TRBJ2-7; 7 bases are shared with TRBD1. Germline-derived CDR1 and CDR2 are MDHEN and SYDVKM. The CDR3 totals 16 residues. Trimming at V came to 4 bases and at J to 1 base, leaving 10 bases not matched to a gene. CDR3 DNA sequence: TGTGCCAGCAGTTCCCCTACCCCGACAGGGTCCTACGAGCAGTACTTC. Its translation is CASSSPTPTGSYEQYF.

V usage is TRBV7-2 and J usage is TRBJ1-2; the D gene is possibly TRBD1 (5 bases). V was pared by 2 bases and J by 4 bases, with 17 bases between. From germline, CDR1 is SGHTA and CDR2 FQGNSA. The CDR3 runs 16 residues. Here the CDR3 DNA reads TGTGCCAGCAGCTTATTCCCCTTGATAGGGGCCTATGGCTACACCTTC. Residues: CASSLFPLIGAYGYTF.

This chain connects TRBV4-1 to TRBJ1-1; D is uncertain. This CDR3 has 15 residues. In germline, CDR1 is MGHRA, CDR2 YSYEKL. V was clipped by 2 bases and J by 6 bases, with 16 bases between them. The CDR3 sequence: CASSQISVLRSEAFF. DNA of the CDR3: TGCGCCAGCAGCCAAATTTCGGTCCTTCGGTCTGAAGCTTTCTTT.

The V gene is TRBV7-9, the J gene TRBJ2-3; D assignment may be TRBD1 or TRBD2 (9 bases each). The CDR3 spans 16 residues. The V gene lost 5 bases and the J gene lost 3 bases, with 18 bases spanning the gap. Germline V CDR1 and CDR2: SEHNR, FQNEAQ (reference sequence). The CDR3 nucleotides are TGTGCCAGCAGCCCTAGCGGGACAGGGCCAACAGATACGCAGTATTTT. Its translation is CASSPSGTGPTDTQYF. The entire variable domain, with the rest obtained from reference TRBV7-9 and TRBJ2-3, is as follows: DTGVSQNPRHKITKRGQNVTFRCDPISEHNRLYWYRQTLGQGPEFLTYFQNEAQLEKSRLLSDRFSAERPKGSFSTLEIQRTEQGDSAMYLCASSPSGTGPTDTQYFGPGTRLTVL.

This clonotype was detected a few times. The V and J genes are TRBV14 and TRBJ1-1; unclear D gene. CDR1 is SGHDN, CDR2 FVKESK, per germline. Trimming took 11 bases from V and 6 from J, leaving 34 bases between them. The CDR3 extends over 18 amino acids. The CDR3: CAFSCWGWSVWETAEAFF. The DNA of the CDR3 is TGTGCCTTCTCATGTTGGGGTTGGAGCGTATGGGAGACGGCTGAAGCTTTCTTT.

This sequence joins TRBV7-2 and TRBJ1-5; D gene ambiguous. V lost 1 base, J lost 7 bases, and 11 bases lay in between. Looked up from germline, CDR1 is SGHTA and CDR2 is FQGNSA. The CDR3 sequence is 14 residues long. The CDR3 spells CASSLDSRFQPQHF. DNA for the CDR3: TGTGCCAGCAGCTTAGACAGTCGGTTCCAGCCCCAGCATTTT.

Only a few counts were recorded for this clonotype. The chain joins TRBV28 to TRBJ2-3; D is perhaps TRBD2 (10 bases). V was trimmed by 5 bases and J by 0 bases, leaving 36 bases between them. This CDR3 has 23 amino acids. The germline V gene has CDR1 MDHEN and CDR2 SYDVKM. Written as DNA, the CDR3 is TGTGCCAGCAGTCCCTGGACAGGGGTCCCAACTAGCGGGATTGCCTCTAGCACAGATACGCAGTATTTT. Protein: CASSPWTGVPTSGIASSTDTQYF.

This chain connects TRBV4-2 to TRBJ1-1, with TRBD1 matching 12 bases. From germline, CDR1 is LGHNA and CDR2 YNFKEQ. After removal of 1 base from V and 5 bases from J, the junction contained 5 bases not matched to a gene. The CDR3 runs to 16 residues. The CDR3 region has the DNA TGTGCCAGCAGCCAAGTGGGGACAGGGGGCGCGACTGAAGCTTTCTTT. Its protein is CASSQVGTGGATEAFF.

This clonotype occurred a few times. This rearrangement joins TRBV20-1 to TRBJ1-2; D gene uncertain. CDR1 and CDR2 from the germline V gene are DFQATT and SNEGSKA (reference sequence). This CDR3 contains 14 residues. Trimming removed 6 bases at V and 0 bases at J, with 14 bases between. CDR3 amino acids: CSAARTRANYGYTF. In DNA form, the CDR3 reads TGCAGTGCCGCCCGAACAAGAGCTAACTATGGCTACACCTTC.

This clonotype was seen just once. The rearrangement joins TRBV30 to TRBJ1-1; D not certain. The CDR3 loop spans 13 amino acids. V was cut by 3 bases and J by 5 bases, with 13 bases left in between. CDR1 is GTSNPN and CDR2 is SVGIG in the germline V gene (reference sequence). CDR3 loop: CAWSRGHKTEAFF. CDR3 nucleotides: TGTGCCTGGAGCAGAGGGCATAAGACTGAAGCTTTCTTT.

DNA of the CDR3: TGTGCCAGCAGTTTAAGGGTCCCTCCAAGTGTGCAGTATTTT. Amino acid sequence: CASSLRVPPSVQYF. The rearrangement uses TRBV12-3 or TRBV12-4 and TRBJ2-3, with D unclear. The length of the CDR3 is 14 residues. The ends were cut back, 2 bases at V and 11 bases at J, with 17 bases in the middle.

The V call is TRBV20-1, the J call TRBJ2-7; possibly TRBD1 or TRBD2 for D (5 bases each). Trimming cost V 3 bases and J 2 bases, with 17 bases left between them. The CDR3 contains 15 residues. Germline V CDR1 and CDR2: DFQATT, SNEGSKA (reference sequence). This CDR3 reads CSASILGDAPYEQYF. DNA of the CDR3: TGCAGTGCTAGCATCTTGGGGGACGCTCCCTACGAGCAGTACTTC.

This clonotype has at least ten counts. V and J are TRBV29-1 and TRBJ1-6; possibly TRBD1 for D (6 bases). Germline V gives CDR1 SQVTM, CDR2 ANQGSEA. There are 13 residues in the CDR3. Deletions cut 6 bases from V and 3 bases from J, with 9 bases between. CDR3 nucleotide sequence: TGCAGCGTAAAGACAGGCTATAATTCACCCCTCCACTTT. Translation gives CSVKTGYNSPLHF.

In its sample, this clonotype was seen many times. The chain carries TRBV12-3 or TRBV12-4 and TRBJ2-1; D call uncertain. V lost 7 bases and J 2 bases, leaving 15 bases between the germline ends. The CDR3 is 15 amino acids. CDR3 coding DNA: TGTGCCAGCACCTCCCCCGGGCCTACCTACAATGAGCAGTTCTTC. It yields the protein CASTSPGPTYNEQFF.

To note about this clonotype: A read error may produce the germline difference seen at one junction end. V usage is TRBV7-2 and J usage is TRBJ2-3; D unresolved. Germline loops: CDR1 SGHTA, CDR2 FQGNSA. The CDR3 length is 13 residues. The CDR3 bases are TGTGCCTGCAGCTTCTTGGCCCCGGATACGCAGTATTTT. It codes for CACSFLAPDTQYF.

This clonotype was seen at least ten times. V and J are TRBV2 and TRBJ2-7; perhaps D is TRBD1 or TRBD2 (5 bases each). V lost 5 bases and J lost 1, with 12 bases in between. CDR1 is SNHLY and CDR2 is FYNNEI in the germline V gene. The CDR3 extends over 14 amino acids. CDR3 sequence (DNA): TGTGCCAGCAGTCCGGGACCGCTTTCCTACGAGCAGTACTTC. This gives the protein CASSPGPLSYEQYF.

The V call is TRBV27, the J call TRBJ2-3, with TRBD2 identical over 9 bases. J was trimmed by 12 bases and V by 6 bases; bases with no gene match: 7. CDR1 and CDR2 (germline): MNHEY, SMNVEV (reference sequence). The length of the CDR3 is 12 residues. The CDR3 nucleotides read TGTGCCAGCAGCCCACCGGGACTAGCTCAGTATTTT. It yields the protein CASSPPGLAQYF.

This clonotype was observed a few times. The chain couples TRBV12-3 or TRBV12-4 to TRBJ2-3; 14 positions match TRBD2. This CDR3 is built from 15 residues. V dropped 2 bases and J dropped 10; count of bases not matched to a gene: 5. The CDR3, as DNA: TGTGCCAGCAGTTTACCAGGACTAGCGGGAGGAGCGCAGTATTTT. Translating it yields CASSLPGLAGGAQYF.

The chain is built from TRBV20-1 and TRBJ1-2; TRBD1 matches at 9 bases. V shed 3 bases and J 3 bases; nucleotides not matched to a gene: 2. Germline V gene sequence: CDR1 DFQATT, CDR2 SNEGSKA (reference sequence). The CDR3 spans 13 residues. The CDR3 DNA reads TGCAGTGCTAGGGACAGGGGATACTATGGCTACACCTTC. Translated: CSARDRGYYGYTF.

The V call is TRBV4-1, the J call TRBJ2-1, with 13 nucleotides matching TRBD2. CDR1 is MGHRA and CDR2 is YSYEKL in the germline V gene. The CDR3 covers 17 residues. The V gene end was trimmed by 1 base and the J gene end by 9 bases; junction bases not matched to a gene: 9. CDR3 in DNA: TGCGCCAGCAGCCAAGGGACTAGCGGGAGATTAGCCACTGAGCAGTTCTTC. Amino acids: CASSQGTSGRLATEQFF.

The sample holds a few counts of this clonotype. J is TRBJ1-2 and V is TRBV18; D gene ambiguous. The CDR3 is 14 residues long. Germline-derived CDR1 and CDR2 are KGHSH and LQKENI. V lost 3 bases to trimming and J lost 4 bases, with 12 bases between them. The CDR3 reads CASSPTRGAYGYTF. The CDR3 DNA reads TGTGCCAGCTCACCCACCAGAGGAGCCTATGGCTACACCTTC. Drawing the rest from reference TRBV18 and TRBJ1-2, the complete variable domain is NAGVMQNPRHLVRRRGQEARLRCSPMKGHSHVYWYRQLPEEGLKFMVYLQKENIIDESGMPKERFSAEFPKEGPSILRIQQVVRGDSAAYFCASSPTRGAYGYTFGSGTRLTVV.

The sample holds a few counts of this clonotype. The chain combines TRBV5-5 with TRBJ2-1; D gene ambiguous. This CDR3 spans 12 amino acids. CDR1 is SGHKS, CDR2 YYEKEE, per germline (reference sequence). V lost 0 bases, J lost 13 bases, and 11 bases lay in between. DNA of the CDR3: TGTGCCAGCAGCTTGGAAGGAGAGACCCAGTTCTTC. Protein sequence: CASSLEGETQFF. The full variable domain, completed using reference TRBV5-5 and TRBJ2-1, is DAGVTQSPTHLIKTRGQQVTLRCSPISGHKSVSWYQQVLGQGPQFIFQYYEKEERGRGNFPDRFSARQFPNYSSELNVNALLLGDSALYLCASSLEGETQFFGPGTRLTVL.

The chain employs TRBV6-1 and TRBJ2-1, with 9 bases lining up with TRBD2. The germline gives CDR1 MNHNS, CDR2 SASEGT. This CDR3 has 14 residues. Trimming took 7 bases from V and 0 from J; bases not matched to a gene: 1. The CDR3 region has the DNA TGTGCCAGCAATAGCGGGGGCTCCTACAATGAGCAGTTCTTC. It codes for CASNSGGSYNEQFF.

The chain has TRBV28 and TRBJ2-7; weak D call: TRBD1 (6 bases). Trimming took 7 bases from V and 2 from J, leaving 15 bases between them. Germline CDR1 and CDR2: MDHEN and SYDVKM. The CDR3 consists of 14 residues. CDR3 protein: CASTLGGAPYEQYF. CDR3 bases: TGTGCCAGCACCCTAGGGGGAGCCCCCTACGAGCAGTACTTC. Together with reference TRBV28 and TRBJ2-7, the CDR3 gives the full variable domain: DVKVTQSSRYLVKRTGEKVFLECVQDMDHENMFWYRQDPGLGLRLIYFSYDVKMKEKGDIPEGYSVSREKKERFSLILESASTNQTSMYLCASTLGGAPYEQYFGPGTRLTVT.